The entry that follows covers one T cell receptor beta chain sequence. The target antigen is unknown. No donor was unhealthy or non-Caucasian. Germline values: CDR1 MDHEN, CDR2 SYDVKM. The CDR3 sequence is 15 residues long. Trimming shortened V by 2 bases and J by 1 base, and 11 bases separated the two germline ends. The record originates from a study of identical twins. Overall study findings and caveats: Within twin pairs, the out-of-frame alpha sequences they shared showed excess low generation probability. Reduced insertions were recorded for abundant cord blood beta clonotypes, with no such pattern in memory repertoires.

cDNA molecules carried unique molecular identifiers, and template switching added a universal primer site. TCRdb re-called the 5' RACE reads through MiXCR, storing one row per CDR3 protein. The table has 250,000 to 350,000 distinct CDR3 sequences, roughly 10% seen once. These records were also assigned to another study, of yellow fever vaccine responses in identical twins.

The sequencing input was CD8+ T cells sorted from blood. This TCR was sampled from a woman aged 18-29 years in good health. The chain links TRBV28 to TRBJ2-5; D is ambiguous. CDR3 nucleotides: TGTGCCAGCAGTTTACTTGGCGCAGCCCAAGAGACCCAGTACTTC. As protein: CASSLLGAAQETQYF. Full variable domain (outside the CDR3, taken from reference TRBV28 and TRBJ2-5): DVKVTQSSRYLVKRTGEKVFLECVQDMDHENMFWYRQDPGLGLRLIYFSYDVKMKEKGDIPEGYSVSREKKERFSLILESASTNQTSMYLCASSLLGAAQETQYFGPGTRLLVL.